A single sample gave rise to the 28 T cell receptor beta chains below, sequenced in a study of shared clonotypes between healthy human individuals. Naive CD8 cells lacked CD45RO and underwent positive selection for CCR7, leaving out terminally differentiated effector memory CD45RA+ cells. Some clones are missing from TCRdb's copy, which holds only in-frame ones; the method was immunoSEQ multiplex PCR. The sample includes about 2 million clones, about 95% of them seen just once. Sequencing was done on a sample of naive CD8+ T cells sorted from blood. The receptors were gathered from a man younger than 35 in good health.

The gene calls are TRBV5-6 and TRBJ2-6; D remains unclear. The ends were cut back, 3 bases at V and 1 base at J, with 11 bases in the middle. Germline V gives CDR1 SGHDT, CDR2 YYEEEE. CDR3 length: 16 amino acids. The CDR3 nucleotides read TGTGCCAGCAGCTCCCCCCTAGGGTCTGGGGCCAACGTCCTGACTTTC. Its translation: CASSSPLGSGANVLTF.

The chain is built from TRBV4-1 and TRBJ2-3; D gene ambiguous. CDR1 and CDR2 (germline): MGHRA, YSYEKL. The CDR3 is made up of 15 amino acids. V was trimmed by 1 base and J by 3 bases, leaving 11 bases between them. The CDR3 sequence: CASSQGYGWTDTQYF. DNA of the CDR3: TGCGCCAGCAGCCAAGGATACGGGTGGACAGATACGCAGTATTTT.

The V and J genes are TRBV5-4 and TRBJ1-5; TRBD1 might be the D (6 bases). Germline CDR1 SGHNT, CDR2 YYREEE (reference sequence). The CDR3 length is 18 residues. V was trimmed by 2 bases and J by 5 bases, leaving 23 bases between them. The CDR3, as DNA: TGTGCCAGCAGCTTTTTAGGGGGGGCCTGGCAACGGGATCAGCCCCAGCATTTT. It specifies CASSFLGGAWQRDQPQHF.

V gene TRBV9 combines with J gene TRBJ1-1; no firm D call. V lost 3 bases and J 0 bases, leaving 6 bases between the germline ends. The CDR3 spans 13 residues. In germline, CDR1 is SGDLS, CDR2 YYNGEE. The CDR3 DNA is TGTGCCAGCAGCGGGGGAGTGAACACTGAAGCTTTCTTT. Its protein product is CASSGGVNTEAFF.

The chain combines TRBV6-1 with TRBJ1-1; 12 bases match TRBD1. The V and J ends lost 6 bases and 8 bases, in that order; junction bases with no gene match: 7. Germline-derived CDR1 and CDR2 are MNHNS and SASEGT. The CDR3 is 14 amino acids. In DNA, the CDR3 is TGTGCCAGCAGGAAGGGACAGGGGGCATCGGAAGCTTTCTTT. Amino acid sequence: CASRKGQGASEAFF.

As for this clone: The DNA is left out, because the CDR3 cannot be placed on it with certainty; the CDR3 is given as TCRdb lists it. This chain joins TRBV7-6 and TRBJ2-5. The CDR3 spans 15 amino acids, including both terminal residues. Looked up from germline, CDR1 is SGHVS and CDR2 is FNYEAQ. This CDR3 reads CASSLGIFGPETQYF.

The V call is TRBV7-9, the J call TRBJ1-1; TRBD1 aligns across 9 bases. Unmatched junction bases numbered 7, after V lost 4 bases and J lost 1 base. CDR1 SEHNR and CDR2 FQNEAQ come from the germline V gene (reference sequence). This CDR3 comprises 16 residues. CDR3 sequence reads: CASSSHPGQGNTEAFF. CDR3 DNA: TGTGCCAGCAGCTCCCACCCGGGACAGGGGAACACTGAAGCTTTCTTT.

The chain recombines TRBV6-5 with TRBJ2-2; possibly TRBD1 or TRBD2 for D (6 bases each). CDR1 MNHEY and CDR2 SVGAGI come from the germline V gene. The CDR3 is 14 amino acids. The V end lost 7 bases, the J end lost 4 bases, and 13 bases lay between the germline ends. The CDR3 DNA follows: TGTGCCAGCATGGGGGGCGCGGGCACCGGGGAGCTGTTTTTT. This encodes CASMGGAGTGELFF.

The chain recombines TRBV5-1 with TRBJ1-1; D is perhaps TRBD1 (5 bases). Germline-derived CDR1 and CDR2 are SGHRS and YFSETQ. CDR3 length equals 15 residues. Trimming left V 4 bases short and J 1 base short, with 14 bases between. The CDR3 DNA is TGCGCCAGCAGCGGGGGTCCGGCACCGAACACTGAAGCTTTCTTT. Encoded protein: CASSGGPAPNTEAFF.

This chain connects TRBV9 to TRBJ2-2; D is unclear. Germline values: CDR1 SGDLS, CDR2 YYNGEE. This CDR3 has 13 amino acids. Trimming pared 4 bases from V and 3 bases from J, leaving 7 bases between. DNA for the CDR3: TGTGCCAGCAGCCTCCGGTACACCGGGGAGCTGTTTTTT. As protein: CASSLRYTGELFF. The whole variable domain, remainder taken from reference TRBV9 and TRBJ2-2, is DSGVTQTPKHLITATGQRVTLRCSPRSGDLSVYWYQQSLDQGLQFLIQYYNGEERAKGNILERFSAQQFPDLHSELNLSSLELGDSALYFCASSLRYTGELFFGEGSRLTVL.

This sequence joins TRBV2 and TRBJ2-1, with D perhaps assigned TRBD1 or TRBD2 (6 bases each). This CDR3 has 13 residues. Germline V gene sequence: CDR1 SNHLY, CDR2 FYNNEI. V was trimmed by 7 bases and J by 7 bases, leaving 14 bases between them. CDR3 DNA: TGTGCCAGCAAGGGGGAGGTGAGGAATGAGCAGTTCTTC. This codes for CASKGEVRNEQFF.

As to this clone: At the DNA level, this CDR3 is encoded by other sequences in the same sample as well. The chain has TRBV11-2 and TRBJ2-7, with no clear D. CDR3 length: 13 amino acids. V lost 4 bases, J lost 4 bases, and 11 bases lay in between. Germline loops: CDR1 SGHAT, CDR2 FQNNGV. CDR3 sequence reads: CASSSSTAYEQYF. The CDR3 DNA reads as TGTGCCAGCAGCTCTTCGACTGCGTACGAGCAGTACTTC.

The chain employs TRBV10-1 and TRBJ1-2, with D perhaps matching TRBD1 (5 bases). Germline CDR1 is WNHNN and CDR2 is SYGVQD (reference sequence). Trimming took 3 bases from V and 2 from J, leaving 16 bases between them. This CDR3 contains 16 residues. This chain's CDR3 is CASSDSVGDPNYGYTF. The CDR3 nucleotides read TGCGCCAGCAGTGATTCGGTAGGGGACCCCAACTATGGCTACACCTTC.

The V and J genes are TRBV6-5 and TRBJ2-1; 9 nucleotides match TRBD2. Unmatched junction bases numbered 8, after V lost 0 bases and J lost 8 bases. There are 16 residues in the CDR3. Looked up from germline, CDR1 is MNHEY and CDR2 is SVGAGI. CDR3 sequence reads: CASSYSRSGSTDEQFF. The CDR3 DNA sequence: TGTGCCAGCAGTTACTCACGTAGCGGGAGTACCGATGAGCAGTTCTTC.

V and J are TRBV12-5 and TRBJ2-1, with TRBD1 identical over 9 bases. V shed 6 bases and J 3 bases; nucleotides not matched to a gene: 12. From germline, CDR1 is LGHNT and CDR2 FRNRAP. The CDR3 runs to 17 residues. The CDR3 sequence is CASGGPGTGMSYNEQFF. The DNA for the CDR3 is TGTGCTAGTGGAGGTCCCGGGACAGGGATGAGCTACAATGAGCAGTTCTTC. Using reference TRBV12-5 and TRBJ2-1 for the parts outside the CDR3, the full variable domain is DARVTQTPRHKVTEMGQEVTMRCQPILGHNTVFWYRQTMMQGLELLAYFRNRAPLDDSGMPKDRFSAEMPDATLATLKIQPSEPRDSAVYFCASGGPGTGMSYNEQFFGPGTRLTVL.

Notes on this clone: The same CDR3 also results from other DNA sequences found in this sample. The chain couples TRBV18 to TRBJ1-1; D gene unclear. Germline V CDR1 and CDR2: KGHSH, LQKENI. The CDR3 has 13 residues. With 0 bases removed from V and 1 base from J, the gap between germline ends came to 3 bases. The CDR3: CASSPPPNTEAFF. In DNA form, the CDR3 reads TGTGCCAGCTCACCACCTCCGAACACTGAAGCTTTCTTT.

The chain employs TRBV5-5 and TRBJ1-5, with a possible D match to TRBD1 (6 bases). The CDR3 spans 14 residues. Germline assignment: CDR1 SGHKS and CDR2 YYEKEE (reference sequence). Trimming left V 6 bases short and J 6 bases short, with 16 bases between. CDR3 protein: CASTPGAGAQPQHF. CDR3 DNA sequence: TGTGCCAGCACCCCCGGGGCAGGGGCTCAGCCCCAGCATTTT.

V is TRBV19 and J is TRBJ2-3; 8 positions match TRBD2. In germline, CDR1 is LNHDA, CDR2 SQIVND (reference sequence). V dropped 5 bases and J dropped 5; count of bases not matched to a gene: 6. The length of the CDR3 is 14 residues. The CDR3 loop is CASSPAGVGDTQYF. CDR3 coding DNA: TGTGCCAGTAGTCCAGCGGGAGTCGGAGATACGCAGTATTTT.

V and J are TRBV28 and TRBJ2-7, with 8 bases aligning to TRBD1. Germline CDR1 reads MDHEN; CDR2 reads SYDVKM. After removal of 7 bases from V and 2 bases from J, the junction contained 4 bases not matched to a gene. CDR3 length equals 13 residues. The CDR3 DNA follows: TGTGCCAGCACCGGGACAGGAACCTACGAGCAGTACTTC. Translating it yields CASTGTGTYEQYF.

This chain links TRBV4-3 with TRBJ1-6, with D perhaps TRBD1 (5 bases). The germline CDR1 and CDR2 sequences are LGHNA and YSLEER. There are 17 residues in the CDR3. Trimming shortened V by 2 bases and J by 2 bases, and 13 bases separated the two germline ends. This CDR3 is CASSQTATDAYNSPLHF. In DNA form, the CDR3 reads TGCGCCAGCAGCCAAACTGCGACAGACGCCTATAATTCACCCCTCCACTTT.

V is TRBV25-1 and J is TRBJ1-6; D gene uncertain. Deletions cut 1 base from V and 7 bases from J, with 11 bases between. This CDR3 spans 15 amino acids. Germline V gene lookup returns CDR1 MGHDK and CDR2 SYGVNS. CDR3 DNA: TGTGCCAGCAGTGAATTCTACAAGGGAAATTCACCCCTCCACTTT. Its protein is CASSEFYKGNSPLHF.

The genes are TRBV27 and TRBJ1-1; D might be TRBD1 (6 bases). The CDR3 consists of 16 residues. Germline loops: CDR1 MNHEY, CDR2 SMNVEV (reference sequence). Trimming left V 6 bases short and J 5 bases short, with 22 bases between. The CDR3 DNA reads as TGTGCCAGCAGCTGGGTTTATGTGGGGGGCGCGACTGAAGCTTTCTTT. This encodes CASSWVYVGGATEAFF.

This rearrangement joins TRBV7-3 to TRBJ1-6; D gene ambiguous. V lost 2 bases to trimming and J lost 0 bases, with 2 bases between them. The CDR3 extends over 14 amino acids. The V gene's germline CDR1 is SGHTA and CDR2 FQGTGA. CDR3 DNA: TGTGCCAGCAGCTTAGGCTCCTATAATTCACCCCTCCACTTT. Encoded protein: CASSLGSYNSPLHF.

The CDR3: CASSRQGYYGYTF. Written as DNA, the CDR3 is TGTGCCAGCAGCCGACAGGGCTACTATGGCTACACCTTC. The V call is TRBV7-9, the J call TRBJ1-2; 7 bases line up with TRBD1. CDR1 and CDR2 (germline): SEHNR, FQNEAQ (reference sequence). The J segment lost 3 bases and the V segment lost 5 bases, leaving 3 bases of the junction unmatched. The CDR3 covers 13 residues.

V gene TRBV2 combines with J gene TRBJ2-7; 9 positions agree with TRBD1. Losses at the gene ends were 5 bases for V and 1 base for J; bases not matched to a gene: 15. This CDR3 comprises 18 residues. The germline gives CDR1 SNHLY, CDR2 FYNNEI. DNA for the CDR3: TGTGCCAGCAGTAGGGACAGGGATTCTCCACGACCTTCCTACGAGCAGTACTTC. It codes for CASSRDRDSPRPSYEQYF.

Only one count was recorded for this clone. The CDR3 spells CASSVPGQLYQETQYF. The CDR3, as DNA: TGTGCCAGCAGCGTGCCGGGACAGCTATACCAAGAGACCCAGTACTTC. The V gene is TRBV5-6, the J gene TRBJ2-5; 7 bases line up with TRBD1. J lost 0 bases, V lost 4 bases, and 9 bases had no gene match. Germline CDR1 reads SGHDT; CDR2 reads YYEEEE. The CDR3 sequence is 16 residues long.

Note on this clone: Distinct nucleotide sequences in the sample also encode this CDR3. The V gene is TRBV9, the J gene TRBJ2-5; tentative D call: TRBD1 (6 bases). This CDR3 has 15 amino acids. The germline V and J ends were trimmed by 2 bases and 1 base, with 12 bases remaining between them. Germline V gene data show CDR1 as SGDLS and CDR2 as YYNGEE. The CDR3 DNA sequence: TGTGCCAGCAGCGTTGGGACATCTTCCCAAGAGACCCAGTACTTC. Protein product: CASSVGTSSQETQYF.

The rearrangement links TRBV6-1 to TRBJ1-5; D possibly corresponds to TRBD1 (5 bases). The CDR3 spans 15 residues. With 4 bases removed from V and 4 bases from J, the gap between germline ends came to 14 bases. Per germline, CDR1 MNHNS and CDR2 SASEGT. CDR3 in DNA: TGTGCCAGCAGTGTGGTAGACAGTCCTAATCAGCCCCAGCATTTT. Its protein product is CASSVVDSPNQPQHF.